Detailed here is one T cell receptor (beta chain). These data belong to a study of blood T cell repertoires in COVID-19. Study-level information: PBMCs, B-cell-depleted T cells, or T cells provided the cDNA or gDNA that made up the material.

The J segment lost 4 bases and the V segment lost 6 bases, leaving 10 bases of the junction unmatched. The CDR3 spans 15 residues. Per the germline V gene, CDR1 is SEHNR and CDR2 is FQNEAQ (reference sequence). Using immunoSEQ multiplex PCR, the repertoire was profiled, and TCRdb retains in-frame clones only, with some absent. The data hold approximately 82,000 clones, with approximately 90% observed a single time. The gene calls are TRBV7-9 and TRBJ2-3; the match to TRBD1 covers 7 bases. The source is a man between 65 and 79 years old with active or convalescent COVID-19. The sequenced sample was peripheral blood. The CDR3 sequence: CASSSTGQVADTQYF. In nucleotides, the CDR3 is TGTGCCAGCAGTTCTACTGGACAGGTTGCAGATACGCAGTATTTT. Based on the CDR3 plus reference TRBV7-9 and TRBJ2-3, the full variable domain is DTGVSQNPRHKITKRGQNVTFRCDPISEHNRLYWYRQTLGQGPEFLTYFQNEAQLEKSRLLSDRFSAERPKGSFSTLEIQRTEQGDSAMYLCASSSTGQVADTQYFGPGTRLTVL.